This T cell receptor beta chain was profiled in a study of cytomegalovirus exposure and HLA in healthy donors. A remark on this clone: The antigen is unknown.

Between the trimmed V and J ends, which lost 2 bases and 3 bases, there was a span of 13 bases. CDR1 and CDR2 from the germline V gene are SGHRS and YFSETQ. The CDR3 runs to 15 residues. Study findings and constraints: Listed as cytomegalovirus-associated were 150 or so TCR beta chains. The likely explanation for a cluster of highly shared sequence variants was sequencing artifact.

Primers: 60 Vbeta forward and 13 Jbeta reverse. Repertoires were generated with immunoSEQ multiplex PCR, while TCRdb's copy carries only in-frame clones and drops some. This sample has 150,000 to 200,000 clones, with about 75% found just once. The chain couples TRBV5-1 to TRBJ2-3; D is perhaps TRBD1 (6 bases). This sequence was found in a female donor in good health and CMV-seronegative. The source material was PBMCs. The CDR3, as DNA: TGCGCCAGCAGCTTTGGAGAGGGGGTAACAGATACGCAGTATTTT. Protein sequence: CASSFGEGVTDTQYF.